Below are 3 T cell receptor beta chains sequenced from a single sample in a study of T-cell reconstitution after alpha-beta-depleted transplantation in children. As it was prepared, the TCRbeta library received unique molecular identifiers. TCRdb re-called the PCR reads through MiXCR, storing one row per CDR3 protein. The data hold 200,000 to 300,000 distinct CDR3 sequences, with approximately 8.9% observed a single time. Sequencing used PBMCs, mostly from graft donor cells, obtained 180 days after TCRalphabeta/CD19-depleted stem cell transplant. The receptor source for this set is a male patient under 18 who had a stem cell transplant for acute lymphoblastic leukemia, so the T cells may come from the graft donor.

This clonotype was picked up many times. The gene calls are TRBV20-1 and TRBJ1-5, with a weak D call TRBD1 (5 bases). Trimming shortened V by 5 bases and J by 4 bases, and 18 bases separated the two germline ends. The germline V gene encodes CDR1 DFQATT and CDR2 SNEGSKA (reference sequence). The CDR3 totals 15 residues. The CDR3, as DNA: TGCAGTGCTTCTGGGACTCCGGTGAGGAATCAGCCCCAGCATTTT. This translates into CSASGTPVRNQPQHF.

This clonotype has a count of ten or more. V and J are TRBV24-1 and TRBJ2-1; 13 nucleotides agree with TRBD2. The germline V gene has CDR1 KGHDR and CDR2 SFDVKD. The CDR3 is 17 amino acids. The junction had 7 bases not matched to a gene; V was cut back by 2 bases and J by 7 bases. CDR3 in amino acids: CATSDSTLAGGLNEQFF. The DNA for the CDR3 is TGTGCCACCAGTGATTCAACACTAGCGGGAGGGTTAAATGAGCAGTTCTTC.

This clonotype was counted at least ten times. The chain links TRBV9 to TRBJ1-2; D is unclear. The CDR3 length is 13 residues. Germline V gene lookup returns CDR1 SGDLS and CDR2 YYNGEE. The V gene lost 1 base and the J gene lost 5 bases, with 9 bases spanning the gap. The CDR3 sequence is CASSVPSRYGYTF. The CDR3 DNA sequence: TGTGCCAGCAGCGTACCGAGCCGGTATGGCTACACCTTC.